The clone carrying this T cell receptor (beta chain) was detected ten times or more. What it binds is unknown. The data were taken from a study of regulatory T cells in long-lasting Graves disease. Study context: Recently diagnosed Graves' patients had received antithyroid drugs for under 3 months.

Study results and caveats: Only a small sample size was used, which may have cut accuracy.

The time point is: newly diagnosed GD, antithyroid drugs for less than 3 months. PBMCs were the source of the RNA used for TCR sequencing. Graves' disease diagnosis was established per American Thyroid Association guidelines. V was pared by 3 bases and J by 0 bases, with 10 bases between. Looked up from germline, CDR1 is SQVTM and CDR2 is ANQGSEA. The CDR3 totals 14 residues. Arm-PCR with iRepertoire HTBI primers amplified the CDR3 regions for these TCR beta libraries. TCRdb independently ran MiXCR on the multiplex PCR reads; one entry per CDR3 protein. This sample has some 460,000 distinct CDR3 sequences, with 15% to 20% found just once. The same data also went into a second study, on T cells in Graves' hyperthyroidism and ophthalmopathy. From that report: The HTBI primer set drove a first-round RT-PCR of the TCR CDR3.

This specimen consisted of peripheral blood mononuclear cells (PBMCs), obtained at new diagnosis, from a patient treated with antithyroid drugs. The sequence derives from a man aged 35 to 55 with Graves disease. This chain uses TRBV29-1 with TRBJ2-3; perhaps TRBD2 as D (5 bases). The CDR3: CSVDERISTDTQYF. DNA of the CDR3: TGCAGCGTTGACGAGCGGATAAGCACAGATACGCAGTATTTT.